These 10 T cell receptor beta chains were all obtained from the same sample, sequenced in a study of cytomegalovirus exposure and HLA in healthy donors. 60 Vbeta and 13 Jbeta primers were used in PCR. Profiling relied on immunoSEQ multiplex PCR, and the TCRdb table lists in-frame clones only, not all of them. The table includes 95,000 to 150,000 clones, 80% detected once. Specimen: PBMCs. The receptors come from a female donor in good health and CMV-seropositive.

The table lists this clone with a count of one. The CDR3 DNA is TGCGCCAGCAGCACGCGGGACAGGGACGAGAAGCAGTACTTC. It yields the protein CASSTRDRDEKQYF. J is TRBJ2-7 and V is TRBV5-1, with TRBD1 matching over 9 bases. CDR1 is SGHRS and CDR2 is YFSETQ in the germline V gene. With V trimmed by 4 bases and J by 8 bases, 10 bases remained unmatched. The CDR3 consists of 14 residues.

CDR3 sequence (DNA): TGCGCCAGCAGCCAAGATCTAGACGGCCCCCAGTACTTC. It codes for CASSQDLDGPQYF. J is TRBJ2-5 and V is TRBV4-1; D call uncertain. This CDR3 region has 13 residues. CDR1 is MGHRA, CDR2 YSYEKL, per germline. V dropped 0 bases and J dropped 9 bases, with 11 bases sitting between them.

V usage is TRBV28 and J usage is TRBJ1-2; D is unclear. Trimming left V 8 bases short and J 9 bases short, with 25 bases between. Germline CDR1 MDHEN, CDR2 SYDVKM. This CDR3 spans 15 amino acids. The DNA of the CDR3 is TGTGCCAGCGGGCTAGCTTCCCTTAGGGAGGGTCGCTACACCTTC. As protein: CASGLASLREGRYTF.

The chain joins TRBV9 to TRBJ1-2; no clear D gene. Trimming took off 3 bases at V and 4 bases at J, with 10 bases between the two ends. Germline CDR1 SGDLS, CDR2 YYNGEE. The CDR3 totals 13 residues. In DNA form, the CDR3 reads TGTGCCAGCAGCGGTCAAGGAGGCTATGGCTACACCTTC. Translation gives CASSGQGGYGYTF.

In this sample, this clone turned up a few times. This chain links TRBV29-1 with TRBJ2-3; TRBD2 agrees at 16 bases. The V gene end was trimmed by 6 bases and the J gene end by 4 bases; junction bases not matched to a gene: 10. Germline V gene data show CDR1 as SQVTM and CDR2 as ANQGSEA. The CDR3 runs 17 residues. This CDR3 reads CSVDGTSGGAGPDTQYF. CDR3 sequence (DNA): TGCAGCGTGGATGGGACTAGCGGGGGGGCCGGCCCAGATACGCAGTATTTT.

The chain employs TRBV5-1 and TRBJ2-3; 10 positions match TRBD2. The CDR3 spans 14 residues. J lost 6 bases, V lost 7 bases, and 8 bases had no gene match. CDR1 is SGHRS and CDR2 is YFSETQ in the germline V gene. The CDR3 region has the DNA TGCGCCAGCTCCGAGCGGGGGGGCGGGGATACGCAGTATTTT. Translated, it gives CASSERGGGDTQYF.

The chain joins TRBV27 to TRBJ1-2, with D unclear. The germline CDR1 and CDR2 sequences are MNHEY and SMNVEV (reference sequence). The V end was cut by 5 bases, the J end by 3 bases, with 10 bases between. This CDR3 region has 13 residues. The CDR3 spells CASSSRGHYGYTF. CDR3 in DNA: TGTGCCAGCAGTAGCCGGGGTCACTATGGCTACACCTTC.

The rearrangement uses TRBV6-6 and TRBJ1-1; possible D gene TRBD1, 6 bases. Per germline, CDR1 MNHNY and CDR2 SVGAGI (reference sequence). Trimming left V 2 bases short and J 7 bases short, with 11 bases between. The CDR3 loop spans 13 amino acids. The CDR3 sequence is CASSYLRTVEAFF. The CDR3, as DNA: TGTGCCAGCAGTTACCTACGGACAGTTGAAGCTTTCTTT.

The chain recombines TRBV15 with TRBJ2-2, with 7 bases matching TRBD1. CDR1 is LNHNV and CDR2 is YYDKDF in the germline V gene (reference sequence). The CDR3 is made up of 14 amino acids. Trimming removed 3 bases from V and 3 bases from J; junction bases left unmatched: 1. CDR3 sequence reads: CATSSGQDTGELFF. As DNA, the CDR3 is TGTGCCACCAGCAGCGGACAGGACACCGGGGAGCTGTTTTTT.

This chain connects TRBV27 to TRBJ2-3; the match to TRBD2 covers 7 bases. The CDR3 runs 15 residues. The trim removed 3 bases at V and 2 bases at J, leaving 5 bases unmatched. The germline V gene has CDR1 MNHEY and CDR2 SMNVEV (reference sequence). The CDR3 nucleotides are TGTGCCAGCAGTTTCAGCGGGGTTGACACAGATACGCAGTATTTT. This codes for CASSFSGVDTDTQYF.